The 7 T cell receptor beta chains in this list originate from one sample, sequenced in a study of CD8 T cells in Susac syndrome. Random hexamers were used to reverse transcribe about 0.5 to 1 ug of RNA. A single record per CDR3 protein comes from TCRdb applying MiXCR to the immunoSEQ multiplex PCR reads. Of about 130,000 distinct CDR3 sequences in the sample, about 94% were seen once. The sample comprised CD4+ T cells from PBMCs. Receptor source: a human donor with multiple sclerosis.

V usage is TRBV19 and J usage is TRBJ2-7, with a tentative D call TRBD1 (6 bases). V lost 10 bases, J lost 5 bases, and 18 bases lay in between. CDR1 is LNHDA, CDR2 SQIVND, per germline (reference sequence). CDR3 length: 13 residues. The CDR3 bases are TGTGCCACTGCAACGGGACACAAGAACGAGCAGTACTTC. Protein sequence: CATATGHKNEQYF.

The genes are TRBV5-1 and TRBJ2-2; D call uncertain. Germline V gene sequence: CDR1 SGHRS, CDR2 YFSETQ. Deletions cut 3 bases from V and 6 bases from J, with 9 bases between. This CDR3 contains 13 residues. The CDR3 DNA is TGCGCCAGCAGCTCCGACAAGCCCGGGGAGCTGTTTTTT. It yields the protein CASSSDKPGELFF.

The chain combines TRBV4-1 with TRBJ2-2; D not resolved. Trimming left V 0 bases short and J 6 bases short, with 14 bases between. The CDR3 length is 16 residues. CDR1 is MGHRA and CDR2 is YSYEKL in the germline V gene. Here the CDR3 reads CASSQDPPRSAGELFF. As DNA, the CDR3 is TGCGCCAGCAGCCAAGATCCTCCCCGGTCGGCCGGGGAGCTGTTTTTT.

This rearrangement joins TRBV18 to TRBJ2-7, with 9 bases identical to TRBD1. CDR1 and CDR2 (germline): KGHSH, LQKENI. With V trimmed by 4 bases and J by 3 bases, 13 bases remained unmatched. CDR3 length: 17 amino acids. CDR3 amino acids: CASSRGPGQGANYEQYF. For the CDR3, the DNA is TGTGCCAGCTCACGAGGACCGGGACAGGGTGCCAACTACGAGCAGTACTTC. The variable domain in full, completed from reference TRBV18 and TRBJ2-7, reads NAGVMQNPRHLVRRRGQEARLRCSPMKGHSHVYWYRQLPEEGLKFMVYLQKENIIDESGMPKERFSAEFPKEGPSILRIQQVVRGDSAAYFCASSRGPGQGANYEQYFGPGTRLTVT.

The rearrangement uses TRBV3-1 and TRBJ1-2, with D hard to call. Germline V CDR1 and CDR2: LGHDT, YNNKEL (reference sequence). This CDR3 spans 12 amino acids. With 0 bases removed from V and 8 bases from J, the gap between germline ends came to 7 bases. CDR3 region: CASSQEMRGYTF. The CDR3 DNA is TGTGCCAGCAGCCAAGAGATGCGCGGCTACACCTTC.

CDR3 residues: CASSLASRGTDTQYF. DNA of the CDR3: TGCGCCAGCAGCTTGGCTAGCCGTGGCACAGATACGCAGTATTTT. The chain joins TRBV5-1 to TRBJ2-3, with D perhaps TRBD2 (5 bases). This CDR3 has 15 amino acids. Per germline, CDR1 SGHRS and CDR2 YFSETQ. Between the trimmed V and J ends, which lost 0 bases and 1 base, there was a span of 9 bases.

The chain joins TRBV6-2 or TRBV6-3 to TRBJ2-2, with D unclear. The CDR3 spans 11 residues. The V and J ends lost 2 bases and 9 bases respectively, with 4 bases between them. In germline, CDR1 is MNHEY, CDR2 SVGEGT. CDR3 sequence: CASSYPRELFF. The CDR3 DNA reads as TGTGCCAGCAGTTACCCAAGGGAGCTGTTTTTT.